These T cell receptor beta chains were read from a single sample in a study of cytotoxic CD8 clonotypes in ibrutinib-treated CLL. Measured with immunoSEQ multiplex PCR; TCRdb has only the in-frame clones, and not every one. The table shows hundreds of thousands of clones, with over 60% occurring only once. The input for sequencing was PBMCs, taken after 36 months of ibrutinib treatment. Receptors were obtained from a human donor with chronic lymphocytic leukemia. Both conserved end residues are part of each CDR3. Each record gives: CDR3 DNA, CDR3 protein, V gene, D gene, clone size, J gene. The D gene is left open where the match is weak. Some rows have no size entry. The others give once, few or many, or a class for an expanded clone.

TGTGCCGCCCGCCAGGGTTTCCATAATTCACCCCTCCACTTT CAARQGFHNSPLHF TRBV2 . once TRBJ1-6
TGTGCCAGCAGTTACAAGGGGGGCTACACCTTC CASSYKGGYTF TRBV6-5 . . TRBJ1-2
TGTGCCAGCAGCTTAGCTGCGGCAACAGACAATCAGCCCCAGCATTTT CASSLAAATDNQPQHF TRBV7-9 . . TRBJ1-5
TGTGCCAGCAGCCAGGACAGGTGGAATGAGCAGTTCTTC CASSQDRWNEQFF TRBV27 TRBD1 . TRBJ2-1
TGCGCCAGCAGCCCCAGGGAGGGGAACTATGGCTACACCTTC CASSPREGNYGYTF TRBV4-1 . few TRBJ1-2
TGTGCCAGCGGCAGAGGGGGGACTGAAGCTTTCTTT CASGRGGTEAFF TRBV6-5 . . TRBJ1-1
TGTGCCAGCAGCTTCGACCCCCGGAGGGGCGACTCGAGTGGCTACACCTTC CASSFDPRRGDSSGYTF TRBV7-9 . few TRBJ1-2
TGTGCCAGCAGCGTTGGGGGTACAACGAACTATGGCTACACCTTC CASSVGGTTNYGYTF TRBV9 . . TRBJ1-2
TGTGCCAGCAGTGTGGGACTAGCGGCATACAATGAGCAGTTCTTC CASSVGLAAYNEQFF TRBV2 TRBD2 few TRBJ2-1
TGTGCCAGCAGCTTAGGCGACAGGAGCTCCTACAATGAGCAGTTCTTC CASSLGDRSSYNEQFF TRBV13 . . TRBJ2-1
TGTGCCAGCAGCTTGGCCCGGACAGGAGCGAGCACAGATACGCAGTATTTT CASSLARTGASTDTQYF TRBV5-4 TRBD1 . TRBJ2-3
TGTGCCACCAGCACAGGACAAGGGACATTTTACGAGCAGTACTTC CATSTGQGTFYEQYF TRBV15 . . TRBJ2-7
TGTGCCAGCTCACCACCCGGACTAGTTGACGAGCAGTACTTC CASSPPGLVDEQYF TRBV18 TRBD2 . TRBJ2-7
TGCGCCAGCAGCCCAACCGGGCGGAACTATGGCTACACCTTC CASSPTGRNYGYTF TRBV5-1 . . TRBJ1-2
TGTGCCAGCAGTCCAGGCGGAGGGGGGAATGGCTACACCTTC CASSPGGGGNGYTF TRBV27 . . TRBJ1-2
TGCAGCGGGAAAGGACAGTGGACGAACACTGAAGCTTTCTTT CSGKGQWTNTEAFF TRBV29-1 . . TRBJ1-1
TGTGCCAGCAGTCCTTACAGGAAACCTAGCAATCAGCCCCAGCATTTT CASSPYRKPSNQPQHF TRBV28 . once TRBJ1-5
TGTGCCAGCAGACGTTGGGAACAGCCCCAGCATTTT CASRRWEQPQHF TRBV28 . . TRBJ1-5
TGTGCCAGCAGTCATACAGGGGGCGCGCACTATGGCTACACCTTC CASSHTGGAHYGYTF TRBV6-4 TRBD1 few TRBJ1-2
TGTGCCACCCGCCCCGGACCTTCATACGAGCAGTACTTC CATRPGPSYEQYF TRBV2 . . TRBJ2-7
TGCGCCAGCAGCCGACGGACAGGGGACTATGAGCAGTTCTTC CASSRRTGDYEQFF TRBV4-1 TRBD1 . TRBJ2-1
TGTGCCAGCAGCTTAGGAGGTGCACCCATTGGAAACACCATATATTTT CASSLGGAPIGNTIYF TRBV7-2 . once TRBJ1-3
TGCGCCAGCAGCCAAAAGGGGAGCTTATCTGGGGCCAACGTCCTGACTTTC CASSQKGSLSGANVLTF TRBV4-1 . . TRBJ2-6
TGTGCCAGCAGCTTAGACGGGGCGGGAGGAGGTCAGCCCCAGCATTTT CASSLDGAGGGQPQHF TRBV11-2 . . TRBJ1-5
TGTGCCAGCAGCTTAGGGGGCTCGTTAGAGACCCAGTACTTC CASSLGGSLETQYF TRBV7-2 . . TRBJ2-5
TGTGCCAGCGTTCGCGTAGGCTCTGGAAACACCATATATTTT CASVRVGSGNTIYF TRBV6-1 . . TRBJ1-3
TGTGCCAGCAGCCCAGGCGGGTTGAACACTGAAGCTTTCTTT CASSPGGLNTEAFF TRBV9 . . TRBJ1-1
TGCAGCGTCGCCAGGGGCGGTCAAGAGACCCAGTACTTC CSVARGGQETQYF TRBV29-1 . . TRBJ2-5
TGCGCCAGCAGCCAAGAACGGCCCGGGGTCAATCAGCCCCAGCATTTT CASSQERPGVNQPQHF TRBV4-1 . once TRBJ1-5
TGTGCCAGCAGTGCCATGGAGGGACAGGGGGCGTTCGAGCAGTACTTC CASSAMEGQGAFEQYF TRBV2 TRBD1 . TRBJ2-7
TGTGCCAGCAGTGAAATCCCTAAGTATAATGAAAAACTGTTTTTT CASSEIPKYNEKLFF TRBV6-1 . . TRBJ1-4
TGTGCCAGTAGTACCAAGACAGGGAACGAGCAGTACTTC CASSTKTGNEQYF TRBV19 TRBD1 . TRBJ2-7
TGCGCCAGCAGCTTGGCCTTTGCCAGCAAGATGCCCTACGAGCAGTACTTC CASSLAFASKMPYEQYF TRBV5-1 . few TRBJ2-7
TGTGCCAGCAGCCTGGAGGGAACAGATACGCAGTATTTT CASSLEGTDTQYF TRBV7-2 . . TRBJ2-3
TGTGCCAGCACCAAGGGACAGGGATGGACCGGGGAGCTGTTTTTT CASTKGQGWTGELFF TRBV7-9 TRBD1 . TRBJ2-2
TGTGCCAGCAGCTCCATGGGAGTTTACCAAGAGACCCAGTACTTC CASSSMGVYQETQYF TRBV27 . once TRBJ2-5
TGCGCCAGCAGCTCACAGGGGGATACCTATGGCTACACCTTC CASSSQGDTYGYTF TRBV5-1 TRBD1 . TRBJ1-2
TGTGCCAGCAGCGCCCCCGGACAGGGGGAGAGGAACTTC CASSAPGQGERNF TRBV5-5 TRBD1 . TRBJ2-7
TGTGCCATCAGAGCCGGGACTAGCTACAATGAGCAGTTCTTC CAIRAGTSYNEQFF TRBV10-3 TRBD2 . TRBJ2-1
TGCGCCAGCAGCCCGCAGGGGGAATTTTCACCCCTCCACTTT CASSPQGEFSPLHF TRBV5-1 TRBD1 . TRBJ1-6
TGCAGCGTTGTTCCTAGGGGCAATGAGCAGTTCTTC CSVVPRGNEQFF TRBV29-1 . . TRBJ2-1
TGTGCCAGCAGCCCACACCTTAACTATGGCTACACCTTC CASSPHLNYGYTF TRBV7-9 . . TRBJ1-2
TGTGCCAGCAGTTTGGGGGCGGGAGGATCCTACGAGCAGTACTTC CASSLGAGGSYEQYF TRBV27 TRBD2 . TRBJ2-7
TGTGCCAGCACCCCCAGCTACGAGCAGTACTTC CASTPSYEQYF TRBV5-8 . . TRBJ2-7
TGCGCCAGCAGCCAAGAAGGCAGGTCCTCTGACACCGGGGAGCTGTTTTTT CASSQEGRSSDTGELFF TRBV4-3 . . TRBJ2-2
TGTGCCAGCAGCTTAGTGCGGGAGTCAAAGAATGAGCAGTTCTTC CASSLVRESKNEQFF TRBV7-6 TRBD2 . TRBJ2-1
TGTGCCAGCAGCTACAGTGATCAGCCCCAGCATTTT CASSYSDQPQHF TRBV6-1 . . TRBJ1-5
TGCGCCAGCAGCTTTGGGACTAGCGGGGGCCTACTCTCCTACGAGCAGTACTTC CASSFGTSGGLLSYEQYF TRBV5-1 TRBD2 . TRBJ2-7
TGTGCCAGCAGCGCGATGACAGGGGGTGGCGAAAAACTGTTTTTT CASSAMTGGGEKLFF TRBV9 TRBD1 once TRBJ1-4
TGCGCCACCGGTTGGGATTCACCCCTCCACTTT CATGWDSPLHF TRBV4-3 . . TRBJ1-6
TGCAGCGTTTCCGGGACAGGGGGCGGAGAGCAGTACTTC CSVSGTGGGEQYF TRBV29-1 TRBD1 . TRBJ2-7
TGTGCCACCAGCGGAGGGGGCGCCGGCAAAAACATTCAGTACTTC CATSGGGAGKNIQYF TRBV15 . . TRBJ2-4
TGTGCCAGCAGCGTGGGAGGGGGCGACGAGCAGTACTTC CASSVGGGDEQYF TRBV9 . . TRBJ2-7
TGTGCCAGCAGCCGAGACAGGAATTCACCCCTCCACTTT CASSRDRNSPLHF TRBV5-6 . . TRBJ1-6
TGTGCCAGCAACAACAGGGGACTGAACACCGGGGAGCTGTTTTTT CASNNRGLNTGELFF TRBV6-1 . few TRBJ2-2
TGTGCCAGCAGCTTCTACAGCAATGAGCAGTTCTTC CASSFYSNEQFF TRBV11-3 . few TRBJ2-1
TGCGCCAGCACAGCGGAACCCCAAGAGACCCAGTACTTC CASTAEPQETQYF TRBV5-1 . few TRBJ2-5
TGCGCCAGCAGCTTGGTTCAGGGGATAGAGACCCAGTACTTC CASSLVQGIETQYF TRBV5-1 . . TRBJ2-5
TGTGCCAGCAGTCCATTATCCCGACAGGGAGTCGGGTACGAGCAGTACTTC CASSPLSRQGVGYEQYF TRBV28 TRBD1 few TRBJ2-7